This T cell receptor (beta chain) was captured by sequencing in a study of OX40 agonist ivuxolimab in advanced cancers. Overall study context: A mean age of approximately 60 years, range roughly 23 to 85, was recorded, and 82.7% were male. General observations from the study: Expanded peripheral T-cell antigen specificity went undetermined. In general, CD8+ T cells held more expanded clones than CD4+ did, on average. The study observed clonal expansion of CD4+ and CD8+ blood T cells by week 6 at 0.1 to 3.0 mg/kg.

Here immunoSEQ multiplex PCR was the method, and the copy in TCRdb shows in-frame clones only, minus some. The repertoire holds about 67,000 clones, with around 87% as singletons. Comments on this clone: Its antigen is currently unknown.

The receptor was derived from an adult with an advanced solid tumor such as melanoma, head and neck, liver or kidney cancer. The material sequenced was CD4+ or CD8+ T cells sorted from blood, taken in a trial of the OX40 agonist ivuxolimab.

As DNA, the CDR3 is TGTGCCAGCAGCTCCCAGGGGGTTAACAATTCACCCCTCCACTTT. Amino acids: CASSSQGVNNSPLHF. The genes are TRBV5-5 and TRBJ1-6, with 7 positions matching TRBD1. The germline gives CDR1 SGHKS, CDR2 YYEKEE (reference sequence). V lost 3 bases and J lost 7; bases outside the gene matches: 7. The CDR3 covers 15 residues.